This T cell receptor beta chain was observed in a study of T-cell reconstitution after alpha-beta-depleted transplantation in children. In its sample, this clonotype was seen a few times. Antigen: not known. The germline gives CDR1 KGHSH, CDR2 LQKENI. The CDR3 extends over 13 amino acids. V lost 2 bases and J lost 5, with 9 bases in between. Preparation of the TCRbeta library involved a method that used unique molecular identifiers. TCRdb re-analysed the PCR reads in MiXCR, keeping a single row per CDR3 protein. The data contain under 750,000 distinct CDR3 sequences, 23% of them singletons. Study findings and constraints: Roughly two months post-transplant, alpha-beta T cells reportedly originated from several hundred graft clones that had expanded. For some patients, TCRbeta diversity was high at day 60 because of recipient T cells and thymic progenitors that survived. T-cell numbers and diversity, one year after transplant, stemmed largely from T cells that were newly produced.

The genes are TRBV18 and TRBJ2-5, with TRBD2 as a possible D gene (6 bases). The clonotype originates from a boy younger than two who had a stem cell transplant for acute myeloid leukemia, so the T cells may come from the graft donor. This specimen was PBMCs, mostly from graft donor cells, taken 360 days after TCRalphabeta/CD19-depleted stem cell transplant. CDR3 residues: CASSPRDWETQYF. CDR3 DNA: TGTGCCAGCTCACCAAGGGACTGGGAGACCCAGTACTTC.